This T cell receptor (beta chain) originates from a study of blood T cells in healthy people across ages. A few counts support this clonotype. Its antigen is undetermined. The V end lost 5 bases, the J end lost 2 bases, and 10 bases lay between the germline ends. The CDR3 is 14 residues long. A second about 7 to 12 cycle PCR used barcoded and J-beta primers. The template-switch adaptor was a 5' adaptor with 12 random nucleotides. It tagged each cDNA molecule. From the 5' RACE reads, TCRdb called clonotypes with MiXCR, one entry per CDR3 protein. This sample yields around 1.5 million distinct CDR3 sequences, of which roughly 64% are seen a single time; 6.5% to 8.5% belongs to the top ten. Overall study results and limits: Naive and antigen-experienced cells could not be conclusively compared, given unsorted PBMCs.

Drawing of peripheral blood yielded 7.5 to 10 milliliters from each donor. PBMCs were isolated at a quantity of at least 6.5 million per sample. This chain connects TRBV12-3 or TRBV12-4 to TRBJ2-1; possible D gene TRBD2, 5 bases. This clonotype was obtained from a man aged 18 to 30 in good health. Material for sequencing was blood. CDR3 amino acids: CASSTPAAYNEQFF. The CDR3 DNA reads TGTGCCAGCAGTACCCCAGCGGCCTACAATGAGCAGTTCTTC.